Presented here are 9 T cell receptor beta chains from one specimen sequenced in a study of vaccination and CD4 T cells after COVID-19. Specified treatment: roughly ten-day PBMC culture with coronavirus spike peptide pools or control peptides (ViraFEST assay). Antigens of these TCRs are unknown. Sequencing of the DNA from cultured CD4+ T cells was carried out with the Oncomine TCR Beta short-read assay. TCRdb recomputed calls from the PCR reads with MiXCR, one row per CDR3 protein. This table has about 9,700 distinct CDR3 sequences, 50% to 65% appearing once. The sequencing input was CD4+ T cells from blood, cultured in vitro. These receptors were collected from a human donor who had recovered from COVID-19.

This clonotype was seen more than once but under ten times. The J gene is TRBJ1-1, the V gene TRBV2; TRBD1 might be the D (6 bases). The CDR3 runs 14 residues. Deletions cut 6 bases from V and 3 bases from J, with 14 bases between. CDR1 SNHLY and CDR2 FYNNEI come from the germline V gene. CDR3 region: CASRFGGAHTEAFF. CDR3 in DNA: TGTGCCAGCAGATTTGGGGGCGCGCACACTGAAGCTTTCTTT.

V usage is TRBV20-1 and J usage is TRBJ2-7; D unclear. V lost 3 bases, J lost 1 base, and 13 bases lay in between. CDR1 is DFQATT, CDR2 SNEGSKA, per germline (reference sequence). This CDR3 region has 14 residues. The CDR3, as DNA: TGCAGTGCTAGGGGATCGTATAGTTCCTACGAGCAGTACTTC. Translated, it gives CSARGSYSSYEQYF.

V and J are TRBV21-1 and TRBJ2-7. TRBV21-1 is annotated as a pseudogene. The CDR3 contains 15 residues. CDR3 amino acids: CASSKAEMGTYEQYF. The CDR3 nucleotides are TGTGCCAGCAGCAAAGCGGAAATGGGGACCTACGAGCAGTACTTC.

The V gene is TRBV6-7, the J gene TRBJ2-1; 7 bases are shared with TRBD2. TRBV6-7 is flagged as an ORF with uncertain function. There are 19 residues in the CDR3. Trimming took 6 bases from V and 0 from J; bases not matched to a gene: 17. Here the CDR3 reads CASRNLGRPAGSSYNEQFF. In nucleotides, the CDR3 is TGTGCCAGCAGAAACCTGGGACGTCCAGCGGGAAGCTCCTACAATGAGCAGTTCTTC.

The genes are TRBV11-3 and TRBJ1-2; no definite D call. The CDR3 runs to 16 residues. CDR1 and CDR2 from the germline V gene are SGHNT and YENEEA. The V gene lost 6 bases and the J gene lost 12 bases, with 29 bases spanning the gap. The DNA of the CDR3 is TGTGCCAGCAGGGGGTTGATCAGCTCACTAAGTGCTTACCACACCTTC. Its translation is CASRGLISSLSAYHTF.

This clonotype was seen only a few times. The chain recombines TRBV4-3 with TRBJ2-3, with 10 nucleotides matching TRBD1. The V gene end was trimmed by 2 bases and the J gene end by 3 bases; junction bases not matched to a gene: 2. This CDR3 contains 15 residues. The V gene's germline CDR1 is LGHNA and CDR2 YSLEER. The CDR3 nucleotides read TGCGCCAGCAGCCAATCGGGACAGGGGACAGATACGCAGTATTTT. It specifies CASSQSGQGTDTQYF.

The chain is built from TRBV24-1 and TRBJ2-1; D may correspond to TRBD1 or TRBD2 (6 bases each). CDR1 and CDR2 (germline): KGHDR, SFDVKD. This CDR3 region has 17 residues. V was cut by 4 bases and J by 8 bases, with 23 bases left in between. The CDR3 DNA reads as TGTGCCACCAGTGACTCCCCTCGTATGGGGGGCATGGATGAGCAGTTCTTC. Translated: CATSDSPRMGGMDEQFF.

The chain carries TRBV4-2 and TRBJ2-2; either TRBD1 or TRBD2 may supply D (5 bases each). The V gene's germline CDR1 is LGHNA and CDR2 YNFKEQ. This CDR3 contains 17 residues. V dropped 1 base and J dropped 0 bases, with 12 bases sitting between them. CDR3 region: CASSQASWDPNTGELFF. CDR3 bases: TGTGCCAGCAGCCAAGCTTCCTGGGACCCGAACACCGGGGAGCTGTTTTTT.

The chain uses TRBV27 and TRBJ1-1, with 8 bases that match TRBD1. Germline V CDR1 and CDR2: MNHEY, SMNVEV (reference sequence). The CDR3 contains 17 residues. With 5 bases clipped from V and 1 base from J, the junction kept 12 bases outside the gene matches. The CDR3 spells CASSPRQGKKKNTEAFF. The CDR3 nucleotides read TGTGCCAGCAGTCCCCGACAGGGGAAAAAGAAGAACACTGAAGCTTTCTTT.